This TCR beta chain emerged from a study of T cell responses to AZD1222 COVID-19 vaccine (dated by TCRdb to the early 2020s). Background for the entire study: Because spike-specific TCR depth and breadth did not differ between the two schedules, AZD1222 recipients who got a second dose at roughly 4 weeks were pooled with those who got a second dose at roughly 12 weeks. A total of just over 230 trial participants underwent TCR sequencing, of whom 207 received two doses of AZD1222 and about 26 received two doses of the MenACWY control vaccine. Trial participants were enrolled by age into 18-55, 56-69 and 70-plus year subgroups, with around 150, 28 and 57 TCR-sequenced participants respectively. Results and caveats for the whole study, not just this receptor: A significant rise in spike-specific TCR breadth and depth was observed after two AZD1222 doses relative to day 0 and relative to MenACWY recipients. Because no day 14 peak-response samples were available, repertoires were characterized only after the peak T cell response. Only five or six AZD1222 recipients were SARS-CoV-2 seropositive at baseline, limiting conclusions about previously exposed vaccinees. Reportedly, close to half of the unique spike-specific TCRs recognized epitopes lying outside the regions that are mutated in the B.1.351 and B.1.1.7 variants. CD4 TCRs associated with the vaccine covered the entire spike protein, and the dominant responses were in regions 160-218 and 743-854. Participants were mostly white British and included more females than males, and it was suggested by the authors that clonal diversity may have been underestimated. In the small 56-69-year group, the increase in depth fell short of significance, most likely because of low power.

Including the terminal cysteine and phenylalanine, the CDR3 comprises 14 residues. The only DNA kept is the CDR3, 42 bases in frame from the first base. CDR1 and CDR2 are read off the germline V gene as SNHLY and FYNNEI. V was cut back by 3 bases and J by 1 base, leaving a gap of 4 bases between them. What the time point label conveys for this sample: baseline before first vaccination. The vaccinee samples were drawn from two UK trials, COV001 and COV002, one of which was a single-blind randomized controlled phase 2/3 trial testing AZD1222 (ChAdOx1 nCoV-19) in healthy adults. For TCRbeta chain sequencing, PBMC samples from trial participants were taken at day 0 and at day 28 after the second dose. The CDR3 regions of human TCRbeta chains were subjected to immunosequencing. Regarding the original processing steps: TCRs in the repertoires were matched against a reference library of SARS-CoV-2-specific TCRs that had been generated with the MIRA antigen-specificity platform. Breadth was defined as the fraction of unique TCRs that were SARS-CoV-2-associated, and depth was defined as the fraction of total T cells that were SARS-CoV-2-associated. Using the MIRA data, each spike-specific TCR was assigned both to the spike region to which the TCR was reactive and to a CD4 or CD8 class. Log10-transformed breadth and depth values were compared by one-way ANOVA with Sidak's multiple comparisons tests. The table was pulled from immuneACCESS by TCRdb, which kept in-frame rearrangements only. Such tables lose some clones; where checked, under half of the loss comes from unresolved V genes, and the rest has no known cause. V, J and clone size reflect that table, while D and trimming were determined from the DNA. The table for this sample lists about 100,000 clones; about 89% of them were counted only once. The biggest ten clones account for approximately 15% of the sample.

On this clone: Its antigen target is currently unknown. Qualities for individual bases were not recorded, and no much larger clone is one base off.

The receptor was derived from an adult in good health. The sequencing used peripheral blood, collected on day 0 of AZD1222 vaccination. The sequence is built from TRBV2 and TRBJ1-6; the D gene assignment is ambiguous. Here the CDR3 is given as CASSETSYNSPLHF. Read as DNA, the sequence is TGTGCCAGCAGTGAGACATCCTATAATTCACCCCTCCACTTT.